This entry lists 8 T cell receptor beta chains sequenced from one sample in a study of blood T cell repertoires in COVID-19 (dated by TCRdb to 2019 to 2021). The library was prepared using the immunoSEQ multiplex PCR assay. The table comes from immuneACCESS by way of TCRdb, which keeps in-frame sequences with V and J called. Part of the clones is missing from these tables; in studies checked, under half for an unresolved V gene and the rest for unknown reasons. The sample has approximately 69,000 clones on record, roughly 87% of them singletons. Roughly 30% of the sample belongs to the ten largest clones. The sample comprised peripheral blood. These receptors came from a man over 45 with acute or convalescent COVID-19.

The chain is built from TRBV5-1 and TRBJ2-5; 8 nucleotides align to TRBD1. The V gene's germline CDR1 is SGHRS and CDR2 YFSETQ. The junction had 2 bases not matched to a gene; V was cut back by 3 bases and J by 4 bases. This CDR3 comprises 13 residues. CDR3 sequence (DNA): TGCGCCAGCAGCTACGGACAGGGAGAGACCCAGTACTTC. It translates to CASSYGQGETQYF.

DNA of the CDR3: TGTGCCAGAAGCATCCGGGACAGGGGTAGTGCTGGGGCCAACGTCCTGACTTTC. This sequence encodes CARSIRDRGSAGANVLTF. The chain has TRBV5-3 and TRBJ2-6, with 10 bases lining up with TRBD1. TRBV5-3 is an open reading frame, and its role is uncertain. The CDR3 runs 18 residues. V shed 4 bases, J shed 2 bases, and the junction held 9 bases outside the gene matches.

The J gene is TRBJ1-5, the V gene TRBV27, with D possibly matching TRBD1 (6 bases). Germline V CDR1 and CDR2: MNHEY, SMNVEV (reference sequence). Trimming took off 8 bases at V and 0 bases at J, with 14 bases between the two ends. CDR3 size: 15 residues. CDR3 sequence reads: CASATGRYSNQPQHF. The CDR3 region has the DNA TGTGCCAGCGCGACAGGACGGTATAGCAATCAGCCCCAGCATTTT.

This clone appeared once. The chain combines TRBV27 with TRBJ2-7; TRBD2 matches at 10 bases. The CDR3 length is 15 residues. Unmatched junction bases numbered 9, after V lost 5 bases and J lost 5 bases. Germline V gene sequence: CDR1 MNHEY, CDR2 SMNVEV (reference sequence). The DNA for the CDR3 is TGTGCCAGCAGTCCCAGGACTAGCGGCAGTGACGAGCAGTACTTC. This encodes CASSPRTSGSDEQYF.

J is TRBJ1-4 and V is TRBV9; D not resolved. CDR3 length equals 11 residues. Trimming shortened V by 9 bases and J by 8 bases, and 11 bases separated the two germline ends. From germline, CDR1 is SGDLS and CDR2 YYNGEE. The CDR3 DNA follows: TGTGCCATCGGAGTTTGGGAAAAACTGTTTTTT. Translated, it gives CAIGVWEKLFF.

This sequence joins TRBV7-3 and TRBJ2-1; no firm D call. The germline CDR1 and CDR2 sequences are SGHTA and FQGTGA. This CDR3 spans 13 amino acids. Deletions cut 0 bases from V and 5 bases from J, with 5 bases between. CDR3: CASSLTFNNEQFF. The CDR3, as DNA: TGTGCCAGCAGCTTAACGTTCAACAATGAGCAGTTCTTC.

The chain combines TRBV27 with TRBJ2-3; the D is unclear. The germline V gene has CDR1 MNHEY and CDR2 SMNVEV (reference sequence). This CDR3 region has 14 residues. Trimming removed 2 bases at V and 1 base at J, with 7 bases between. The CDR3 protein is CASSLVQGTDTQYF. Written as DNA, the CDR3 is TGTGCCAGCAGTTTAGTGCAGGGCACAGATACGCAGTATTTT.

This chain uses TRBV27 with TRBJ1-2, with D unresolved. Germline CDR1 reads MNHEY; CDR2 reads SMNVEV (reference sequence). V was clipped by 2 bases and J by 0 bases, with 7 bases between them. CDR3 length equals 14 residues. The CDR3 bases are TGTGCCAGCAGTTTAAGCTCGGCTAACTATGGCTACACCTTC. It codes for CASSLSSANYGYTF.